Each of the 27 T cell receptor beta chains below was sequenced from the same sample in a study of T cell repertoires in cytomegalovirus infection. Using its own MiXCR run on the reads, TCRdb lists one record per CDR3 protein. The sample shows around 770,000 distinct CDR3 sequences, about 29% of them seen only once. These receptors have no known antigen. Material: cultured CD8+ T cells from PBMCs, obtained from culture after CMV antigen stimulation. Receptors originate from a human donor in good health (CMV status not recorded). Some clones in this sample may be carry-over from other donors' samples.

This clonotype was detected many times. The chain has TRBV7-6 and TRBJ2-5; 7 bases align to TRBD1. The germline CDR1 and CDR2 sequences are SGHVS and FNYEAQ. This CDR3 region has 15 residues. After removal of 5 bases from V and 1 base from J, the junction contained 7 bases not matched to a gene. The CDR3 here is CASSEPQGVQETQYF. The CDR3 nucleotides read TGTGCCAGCAGCGAACCCCAGGGGGTCCAAGAGACCCAGTACTTC.

The V and J genes are TRBV4-1 and TRBJ1-5, with D tentatively TRBD1 (5 bases). There are 14 residues in the CDR3. V was clipped by 2 bases and J by 5 bases, with 10 bases between them. Germline assignment: CDR1 MGHRA and CDR2 YSYEKL. The CDR3 loop reads CASSQTGADQPQHF. For the CDR3, the DNA is TGCGCCAGCAGCCAAACTGGGGCAGATCAGCCCCAGCATTTT.

This clonotype was counted only a few times. The V call is TRBV28, the J call TRBJ2-2; 9 bases agree with TRBD1. CDR1 MDHEN and CDR2 SYDVKM come from the germline V gene. The V and J ends lost 4 bases and 6 bases, in that order; junction bases with no gene match: 9. The CDR3 is made up of 16 amino acids. Here the CDR3 DNA reads TGTGCCAGCAGTTCCCCCGGGACAGGGATTCCCGGGGAGCTGTTTTTT. This encodes CASSSPGTGIPGELFF. The full variable domain, its missing parts supplied by reference TRBV28 and TRBJ2-2, is DVKVTQSSRYLVKRTGEKVFLECVQDMDHENMFWYRQDPGLGLRLIYFSYDVKMKEKGDIPEGYSVSREKKERFSLILESASTNQTSMYLCASSSPGTGIPGELFFGEGSRLTVL.

As concerns this clonotype: The junction differs from germline at one of its ends, possibly a read error. V gene TRBV6-6 combines with J gene TRBJ2-1; a weak D match, TRBD1 (5 bases). The CDR3 runs 15 residues. Looked up from germline, CDR1 is MNHNY and CDR2 is SVGAGI (reference sequence). CDR3 region: CASSDWGLSYNEQCF. The CDR3 region has the DNA TGTGCCAGCAGTGACTGGGGCCTCTCCTACAATGAGCAGTGCTTC.

This clonotype was observed a single time. The J gene is TRBJ2-6, the V gene TRBV6-5; D might be TRBD2 (5 bases). V was cut by 0 bases and J by 0 bases, with 21 bases left in between. Per germline, CDR1 MNHEY and CDR2 SVGAGI. This CDR3 has 21 residues. The DNA for the CDR3 is TGTGCCAGCAGTTACTCGAGAGGTCCCCACAGCGAGGGCTCTGGGGCCAACGTCCTGACTTTC. Amino acid sequence: CASSYSRGPHSEGSGANVLTF.

J is TRBJ1-5 and V is TRBV12-3 or TRBV12-4; tentatively, D is TRBD1 (5 bases). V was clipped by 5 bases and J by 6 bases, with 8 bases between them. This CDR3 has 12 amino acids. The DNA for the CDR3 is TGTGCCAGCAGTGATACAGGTCAGCCCCAGCATTTT. Its protein product is CASSDTGQPQHF.

The chain is built from TRBV9 and TRBJ1-2, with a tentative D call TRBD1 (5 bases). Trimming took off 4 bases at V and 3 bases at J, with 16 bases between the two ends. Germline-derived CDR1 and CDR2 are SGDLS and YYNGEE. CDR3 length equals 15 residues. The CDR3, as DNA: TGTGCCAGCAGCCCAGGACAAGCGGATTACTATGGCTACACCTTC. This translates into CASSPGQADYYGYTF. The whole variable domain, filled in from reference TRBV9 and TRBJ1-2, reads DSGVTQTPKHLITATGQRVTLRCSPRSGDLSVYWYQQSLDQGLQFLIQYYNGEERAKGNILERFSAQQFPDLHSELNLSSLELGDSALYFCASSPGQADYYGYTFGSGTRLTVV.

The chain employs TRBV2 and TRBJ2-1; D perhaps matches TRBD2 (6 bases). Trimming pared 4 bases from V and 6 bases from J, leaving 16 bases between. The CDR3 is made up of 15 amino acids. CDR1 and CDR2 from the germline V gene are SNHLY and FYNNEI. The chain's CDR3 is CASSGEREVRNEQFF. The CDR3 DNA reads TGTGCCAGCAGTGGGGAGAGGGAGGTACGCAATGAGCAGTTCTTC.

V and J are TRBV27 and TRBJ2-4; D not resolved. Germline V gives CDR1 MNHEY, CDR2 SMNVEV (reference sequence). The CDR3 sequence is 13 residues long. V was shortened by 3 bases and J by 6 bases, with 9 bases between the two germline ends. For the CDR3, the DNA is TGTGCCAGCAGTTTCGGACCCACAAACATTCAGTACTTC. It encodes CASSFGPTNIQYF.

This clonotype was counted ten times or more. The chain employs TRBV7-8 and TRBJ2-7, with TRBD1 identical over 10 bases. The germline CDR1 and CDR2 sequences are SGHVS and FQNEAQ. Trimming took 6 bases from V and 6 from J; bases not matched to a gene: 14. This CDR3 is built from 16 residues. The CDR3 reads CASSSGTGESYREQYF. The CDR3 bases are TGTGCCAGCAGTTCCGGGACAGGGGAATCCTACCGCGAGCAGTACTTC.

The V call is TRBV2, the J call TRBJ2-7, with TRBD1 matching 11 bases. CDR3 size: 18 residues. Germline V gene data show CDR1 as SNHLY and CDR2 as FYNNEI. V gave up 6 bases and J gave up 1 base; unmatched junction bases: 14. The CDR3 DNA follows: TGTGCCAGCAGCCTGGAAACGCCGGGACAGGGGGTGTCCTACGAGCAGTACGTC. Its protein product is CASSLETPGQGVSYEQYV.

Many counts were recorded for this clonotype. The gene calls are TRBV7-2 and TRBJ2-2; TRBD2 matches at 8 bases. This CDR3 spans 16 amino acids. CDR1 is SGHTA, CDR2 FQGNSA, per germline. With V trimmed by 5 bases and J by 9 bases, 14 bases remained unmatched. CDR3 loop: CASSPRWASGRWELFF. The CDR3 DNA follows: TGTGCCAGCAGCCCACGCTGGGCTAGCGGGCGATGGGAGCTGTTTTTT.

The rearrangement uses TRBV7-9 and TRBJ2-5, with 10 bases lining up with TRBD2. This CDR3 has 15 amino acids. J lost 5 bases, V lost 5 bases, and 8 bases had no gene match. The germline CDR1 and CDR2 sequences are SEHNR and FQNEAQ (reference sequence). CDR3 bases: TGTGCCAGCAGCCTCGGGACTAGCGTTCGGGAGACCCAGTACTTC. This translates into CASSLGTSVRETQYF.

This clonotype has just a few counts. The chain joins TRBV7-4 to TRBJ1-6; 11 nucleotides agree with TRBD1. V lost 5 bases, J lost 8 bases, and 5 bases stayed unmatched. There are 15 residues in the CDR3. CDR1 and CDR2 (germline): SGHVT, SQSDAQ. The CDR3: CASSQDRGQHSPLHF. As DNA, the CDR3 is TGTGCCAGCAGCCAGGACAGGGGGCAACATTCACCCCTCCACTTT.

In this sample, this clonotype turned up many times. The V call is TRBV7-2, the J call TRBJ2-1, with 10 bases that match TRBD1. The CDR3 consists of 17 residues. Looked up from germline, CDR1 is SGHTA and CDR2 is FQGNSA. Losses at the gene ends were 1 base for V and 2 bases for J; bases not matched to a gene: 5. CDR3: CASSLDPGQGTYNEQFF. CDR3 coding DNA: TGTGCCAGCAGCTTAGACCCGGGACAGGGGACCTACAATGAGCAGTTCTTC.

The chain has TRBV24-1 and TRBJ1-5; D gene uncertain. The CDR3 sequence is 14 residues long. Germline CDR1 and CDR2: KGHDR and SFDVKD. Trimming stripped 3 bases from V and 3 bases from J, with 8 bases between. The CDR3 region has the DNA TGTGCCACCAGTGATAGAAAATACAATCAGCCCCAGCATTTT. Protein: CATSDRKYNQPQHF.

V and J are TRBV27 and TRBJ2-2; D gene ambiguous. The CDR3 totals 13 residues. CDR1 is MNHEY and CDR2 is SMNVEV in the germline V gene (reference sequence). Trimming left V 2 bases short and J 9 bases short, with 10 bases between. The CDR3 here is CASSLGASWELFF. The CDR3 nucleotides are TGTGCCAGCAGTTTAGGAGCCTCCTGGGAGCTGTTTTTT.

This chain links TRBV7-3 with TRBJ1-2; D ambiguous. This CDR3 has 13 amino acids. Germline CDR1 and CDR2: SGHTA and FQGTGA. Trimming left V 3 bases short and J 8 bases short, with 13 bases between. CDR3 in amino acids: CASSFPRLGGYTF. The CDR3, as DNA: TGTGCCAGCAGCTTCCCTCGGTTGGGCGGCTACACCTTC.

The V gene is TRBV20-1, the J gene TRBJ2-5; TRBD2 matches at 10 bases. The germline V gene encodes CDR1 DFQATT and CDR2 SNEGSKA (reference sequence). J gave up 1 base and V 5 bases, and 7 bases lay outside the gene matches. This CDR3 spans 15 amino acids. The CDR3 reads CSALGTSEIQETQYF. DNA of the CDR3: TGCAGTGCTCTCGGGACTAGCGAAATCCAAGAGACCCAGTACTTC.

The chain's CDR3 is CATSHLGGVNEQFF. The CDR3 DNA reads as TGTGCCACCTCACATCTCGGGGGGGTTAATGAGCAGTTCTTC. V usage is TRBV15 and J usage is TRBJ2-1, with 8 bases fitting TRBD2. Germline CDR1 reads LNHNV; CDR2 reads YYDKDF (reference sequence). V shed 8 bases, J shed 7 bases, and the junction held 10 bases outside the gene matches. The CDR3 consists of 14 residues.

This clonotype was seen ten or more times. The J gene is TRBJ1-5, the V gene TRBV2, with 10 nucleotides matching TRBD1. Trimming at V came to 6 bases and at J to 5 bases, leaving 7 bases not matched to a gene. This CDR3 is built from 15 residues. The germline V gene encodes CDR1 SNHLY and CDR2 FYNNEI. The CDR3: CASSPRQGADQPQHF. The CDR3 DNA is TGTGCCAGCAGCCCAAGACAGGGGGCTGATCAGCCCCAGCATTTT.

This chain links TRBV6-6 with TRBJ1-1; maybe TRBD1 (5 bases). The CDR3 contains 15 residues. Germline CDR1 and CDR2: MNHNY and SVGAGI (reference sequence). The V end was cut by 5 bases, the J end by 4 bases, with 17 bases between. CDR3 loop: CASSPQAARVTEAFF. CDR3 coding DNA: TGTGCCAGCAGTCCACAGGCAGCTCGTGTCACTGAAGCTTTCTTT.

This chain joins TRBV12-5 and TRBJ2-1; TRBD2 matches at 11 bases. J was trimmed by 4 bases and V by 3 bases; bases with no gene match: 11. Germline values: CDR1 LGHNT, CDR2 FRNRAP. This CDR3 is 18 amino acids long. In DNA form, the CDR3 reads TGTGCTAGTGGTTTTCGATCTAGCGGGGGGTACCTGTACAATGAGCAGTTCTTC. This gives the protein CASGFRSSGGYLYNEQFF.

V usage is TRBV2 and J usage is TRBJ2-3; TRBD2 agrees at 8 bases. CDR1 SNHLY and CDR2 FYNNEI come from the germline V gene. Trimming took 4 bases from V and 2 from J; bases not matched to a gene: 11. This CDR3 contains 17 residues. In DNA, the CDR3 is TGTGCCAGCAGTGTGGTTCATTTGCGGGGGGCCACAGATACGCAGTATTTT. Its protein product is CASSVVHLRGATDTQYF.

This sequence joins TRBV27 and TRBJ2-7; the D gene is possibly TRBD1 (6 bases). Germline-derived CDR1 and CDR2 are MNHEY and SMNVEV (reference sequence). V was clipped by 10 bases and J by 3 bases, with 19 bases between them. This CDR3 has 14 residues. CDR3 nucleotide sequence: TGTGCCACGTCATCCCAGGGGCAATACTACGAGCAGTACTTC. Its protein product is CATSSQGQYYEQYF.

This chain links TRBV12-5 with TRBJ1-5; D remains ambiguous. CDR1 LGHNT and CDR2 FRNRAP come from the germline V gene. The CDR3 contains 16 residues. Between the trimmed V and J ends, which lost 0 bases and 10 bases, there was a span of 19 bases. The CDR3 region is CASGLVRVGGLYPQHF. The CDR3, as DNA: TGTGCTAGTGGTTTGGTACGGGTCGGAGGTTTGTACCCCCAGCATTTT.

The chain recombines TRBV15 with TRBJ2-4; 8 bases are a match to TRBD2. V lost 7 bases to trimming and J lost 6 bases; unmatched junction nucleotides: 11. CDR1 is LNHNV and CDR2 is YYDKDF in the germline V gene (reference sequence). The CDR3 is 15 amino acids. CDR3 protein: CATTKPTGGRNIQYF. The CDR3 DNA sequence: TGTGCCACCACCAAACCGACGGGGGGGCGAAACATTCAGTACTTC.